The present T cell receptor (beta chain) was sequenced within a study of cytomegalovirus exposure and HLA in healthy donors. Overall study context: Earlier sequencing of 150 million to 200 million T cells yielded 90 million to 140 million unique TCR beta sequences. Overall study results and limits: A classifier reportedly called cytomegalovirus status with high sensitivity and specificity. In an earlier analysis, about 87% or about 30%: the productive usage of most TCR beta V segments.

Remarks on this clone: Antigen specificity is unknown.

It was with 60 Vbeta and 13 Jbeta primers that the PCR ran. As processed by the authors: About 10 million of tens of millions of unique TCR beta chains were shared, per a later count. Method: immunoSEQ multiplex PCR; TCRdb's copy keeps in-frame clones and lacks some. V and J calls and clone size follow that table, whereas D and trimming were derived from the DNA. The sample holds about 160,000 clones, 81% seen once. This CDR3 spans 16 amino acids. Germline values: CDR1 PRHDT, CDR2 FYEKMQ (reference sequence). V dropped 0 bases and J dropped 5; count of bases not matched to a gene: 7. Sequencing input: PBMCs. This receptor was taken from a woman aged 45-65 years in good health and CMV-seronegative. The V and J genes are TRBV13 and TRBJ2-5, with 9 bases that match TRBD2. The CDR3 region is CASSLGLREGPETQYF. In DNA form, the CDR3 reads TGTGCCAGCAGCTTAGGCTTGCGGGAGGGCCCGGAGACCCAGTACTTC.